Below are 11 T cell receptor beta chains sequenced from a single sample in a study of CD4 T cells in relation to SARS-CoV-2 and coronaviruses (dated by TCRdb to the early 2020s). No cognate antigen is known for these TCRs. The library was produced with the immunoSEQ multiplex PCR assay. In TCRdb, the immuneACCESS table is reduced to in-frame sequences with V and J assigned. These tables do not hold every clone; where another copy was compared, an unresolved V gene accounts for under half, and the others remain unexplained. The table for this sample lists more than 35,000 clones; more than 60% of them were counted only once. The ten largest clones add up to 20% of the sample. Sequencing used memory CD4+ T cells from PBMCs, cultured in vitro. The cell subset or site label, as the study defines it: memory (non-naive) CD4+ T cells. These TCRs come from an adult with COVID-19.

This clone has a handful of counts. The rearrangement uses TRBV18 and TRBJ1-4, with 10 bases matching TRBD1. The junction had 6 bases not matched to a gene; V was cut back by 3 bases and J by 11 bases. Per the germline V gene, CDR1 is KGHSH and CDR2 is LQKENI. CDR3 length: 14 residues. For the CDR3, the DNA is TGTGCCAGCTCACCGAGGACAGGGGGTGATAAACTGTTTTTT. This translates into CASSPRTGGDKLFF.

This rearrangement joins TRBV4-1 to TRBJ1-1; 8 bases map to TRBD1. The junction had 15 bases not matched to a gene; V was cut back by 0 bases and J by 6 bases. The CDR3 totals 18 residues. CDR1 and CDR2 (germline): MGHRA, YSYEKL. The CDR3 nucleotides are TGCGCCAGCAGCCAAGATCCCCGAACACGGACAGGGCAGGCTGAAGCTTTCTTT. It translates to CASSQDPRTRTGQAEAFF.

The chain combines TRBV28 with TRBJ2-3, with 10 bases that match TRBD2. The V gene end was trimmed by 4 bases and the J gene end by 1 base; junction bases not matched to a gene: 2. The CDR3 has 15 residues. Germline V gene sequence: CDR1 MDHEN, CDR2 SYDVKM. The CDR3 DNA reads TGTGCCAGCAGTTCAGCGGGGGGGGGCACAGATACGCAGTATTTT. This sequence encodes CASSSAGGGTDTQYF.

V gene TRBV4-3 combines with J gene TRBJ1-4; D unclear. Germline CDR1 is LGHNA and CDR2 is YSLEER. The V end lost 0 bases, the J end lost 7 bases, and 9 bases lay between the germline ends. This CDR3 has 14 residues. CDR3 coding DNA: TGCGCCAGCAGCCAAGACAAGTCCCTTGAAAAACTGTTTTTT. It translates to CASSQDKSLEKLFF.

V is TRBV29-1 and J is TRBJ1-1; D unclear. CDR1 and CDR2 from the germline V gene are SQVTM and ANQGSEA. Deletions cut 7 bases from V and 5 bases from J, with 11 bases between. CDR3 length: 11 residues. DNA for the CDR3: TGCAGCGCCCTCATAGGGACTGAAGCTTTCTTT. It encodes CSALIGTEAFF. The full variable domain, with the rest looked up from reference TRBV29-1 and TRBJ1-1, is SAVISQKPSRDICQRGTSLTIQCQVDSQVTMMFWYRQQPGQSLTLIATANQGSEATYESGFVIDKFPISRPNLTFSTLTVSNMSPEDSSIYLCSALIGTEAFFGQGTRLTVV.

The genes are TRBV19 and TRBJ2-1; TRBD2 matches 11 bases. V lost 3 bases, J lost 8 bases, and 3 bases stayed unmatched. The CDR3 is 14 amino acids. Germline V CDR1 and CDR2: LNHDA, SQIVND (reference sequence). CDR3 nucleotide sequence: TGTGCCAGTAGTATCGCTAGCGGGAGGTATGAGCAGTTCTTC. Residues: CASSIASGRYEQFF.

This clone was seen a single time. The rearrangement joins TRBV6-6 to TRBJ1-2, with 7 positions matching TRBD1. The CDR3 totals 13 residues. V trimming: 6 bases; J trimming: 7 bases; junction bases outside the gene matches: 8. Germline CDR1 is MNHNY and CDR2 is SVGAGI (reference sequence). The CDR3 loop is CASRPGGSAGYTF. The CDR3 region has the DNA TGTGCCAGCAGGCCAGGGGGGAGTGCTGGCTACACCTTC.

This clone was recorded once. The junction and the germline gene differ at one end; a read error may be behind it. Other DNA sequences in this sample translate to the same CDR3. The rearrangement links TRBV2 to TRBJ1-2; 9 bases are a match to TRBD1. CDR3 size: 14 residues. Germline V lookup: CDR1 SNHLY, CDR2 FYNNEI. This chain's CDR3 is CASSNRGRDYGYTF. The CDR3 DNA sequence: TGTGCCAGCAGTAACAGGGGGCGCGACTATGGCTATACCTTC.

This clone was counted a few times. A read error may produce the germline difference seen at one junction end. This chain uses TRBV5-1 with TRBJ1-1; 7 bases are shared with TRBD1. The CDR3 runs to 16 residues. Germline values: CDR1 SGHRS, CDR2 YFSETQ. In DNA form, the CDR3 reads TGCGCCAGCAGTTTGGGTCCTCAGGGGGTGTACACTGAAGCTTTCTTT. It encodes CASSLGPQGVYTEAFF.

The chain has TRBV4-1 and TRBJ2-1; 9 nucleotides agree with TRBD1. V shed 5 bases and J 7 bases; nucleotides not matched to a gene: 9. This CDR3 has 15 amino acids. CDR1 and CDR2 (germline): MGHRA, YSYEKL. CDR3 DNA: TGCGCCAGCAGCTACCGGGACAGGGCGGCGAATGAGCAGTTCTTC. Its translation is CASSYRDRAANEQFF.

This sequence joins TRBV6-5 and TRBJ2-1, with 14 positions matching TRBD2. Germline V lookup: CDR1 MNHEY, CDR2 SVGAGI. This CDR3 contains 16 residues. V lost 2 bases and J lost 5; bases outside the gene matches: 2. CDR3 DNA sequence: TGTGCCAGCAGTTACGCGGGACTAGCGGGAGACAATGAGCAGTTCTTC. It yields the protein CASSYAGLAGDNEQFF.